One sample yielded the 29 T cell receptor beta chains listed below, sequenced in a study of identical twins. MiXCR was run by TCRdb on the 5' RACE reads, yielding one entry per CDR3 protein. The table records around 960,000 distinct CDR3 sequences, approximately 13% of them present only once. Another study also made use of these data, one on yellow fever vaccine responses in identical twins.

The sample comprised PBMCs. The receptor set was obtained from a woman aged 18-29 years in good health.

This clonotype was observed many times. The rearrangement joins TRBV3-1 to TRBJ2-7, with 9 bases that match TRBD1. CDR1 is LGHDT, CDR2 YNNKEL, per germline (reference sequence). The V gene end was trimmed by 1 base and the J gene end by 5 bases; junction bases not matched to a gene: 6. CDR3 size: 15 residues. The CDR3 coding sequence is TGTGCCAGCAGCCAAGGGACAGGGGCGTGGAACGAGCAGTACTTC. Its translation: CASSQGTGAWNEQYF.

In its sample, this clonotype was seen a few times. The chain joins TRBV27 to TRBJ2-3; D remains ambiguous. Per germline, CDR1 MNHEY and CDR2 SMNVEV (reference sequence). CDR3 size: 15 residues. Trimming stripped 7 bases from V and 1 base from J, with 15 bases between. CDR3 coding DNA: TGTGCCAGCACCGCCTTATCGGCCGGCACAGATACGCAGTATTTT. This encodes CASTALSAGTDTQYF.

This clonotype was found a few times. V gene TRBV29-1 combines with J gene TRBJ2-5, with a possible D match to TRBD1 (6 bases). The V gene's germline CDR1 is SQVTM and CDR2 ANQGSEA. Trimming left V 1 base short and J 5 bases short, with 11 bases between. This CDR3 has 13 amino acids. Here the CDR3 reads CSVEAGVEETQYF. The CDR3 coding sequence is TGCAGCGTTGAAGCAGGGGTCGAGGAGACCCAGTACTTC.

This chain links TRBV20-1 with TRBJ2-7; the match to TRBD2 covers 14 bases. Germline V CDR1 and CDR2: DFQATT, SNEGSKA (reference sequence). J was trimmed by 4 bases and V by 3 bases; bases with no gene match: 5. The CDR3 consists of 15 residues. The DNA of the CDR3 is TGCAGTGCTAGTGAAGGACTAGCGGGAGGTTACGAGCAGTACTTC. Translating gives CSASEGLAGGYEQYF.

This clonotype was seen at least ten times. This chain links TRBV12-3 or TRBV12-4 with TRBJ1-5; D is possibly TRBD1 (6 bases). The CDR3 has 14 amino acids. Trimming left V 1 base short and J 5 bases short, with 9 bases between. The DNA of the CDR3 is TGTGCCAGCAGTTTAGGGGGGGCTGATCAGCCCCAGCATTTT. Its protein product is CASSLGGADQPQHF.

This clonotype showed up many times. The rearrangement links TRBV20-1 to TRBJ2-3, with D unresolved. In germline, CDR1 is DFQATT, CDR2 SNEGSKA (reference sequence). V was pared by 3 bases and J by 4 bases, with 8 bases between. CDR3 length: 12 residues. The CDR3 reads CSASLVPDTQYF. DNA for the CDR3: TGCAGTGCTAGTTTGGTCCCAGATACGCAGTATTTT.

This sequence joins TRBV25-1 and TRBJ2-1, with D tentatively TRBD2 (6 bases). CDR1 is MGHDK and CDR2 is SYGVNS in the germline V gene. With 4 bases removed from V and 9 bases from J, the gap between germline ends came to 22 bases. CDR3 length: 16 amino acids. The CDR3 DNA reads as TGTGCCAGCAGTGGTCGGGGAGCGGGCCCTACAGGTGAGCAGTTCTTC. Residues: CASSGRGAGPTGEQFF.

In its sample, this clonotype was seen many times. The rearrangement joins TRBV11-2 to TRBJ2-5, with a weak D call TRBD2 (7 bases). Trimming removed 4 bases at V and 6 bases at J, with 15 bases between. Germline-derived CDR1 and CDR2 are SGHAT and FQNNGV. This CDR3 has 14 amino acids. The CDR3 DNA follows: TGTGCCAGCAGCTCAGTGGGGGGGGCTCAGACCCAGTACTTC. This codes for CASSSVGGAQTQYF.

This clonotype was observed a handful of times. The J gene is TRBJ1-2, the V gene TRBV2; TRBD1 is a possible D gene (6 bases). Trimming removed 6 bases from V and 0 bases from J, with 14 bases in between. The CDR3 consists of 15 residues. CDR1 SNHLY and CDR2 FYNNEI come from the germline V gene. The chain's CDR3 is CASSGRQVANYGYTF. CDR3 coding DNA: TGTGCCAGCAGCGGCCGACAGGTTGCTAACTATGGCTACACCTTC.

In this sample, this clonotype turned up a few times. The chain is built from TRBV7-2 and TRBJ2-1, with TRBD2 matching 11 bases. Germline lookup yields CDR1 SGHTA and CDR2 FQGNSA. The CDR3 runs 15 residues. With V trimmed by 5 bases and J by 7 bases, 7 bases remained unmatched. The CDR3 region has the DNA TGTGCCAGCAGCAAAGTAGCGGGAGGGCTGAATGAGCAGTTCTTC. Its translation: CASSKVAGGLNEQFF. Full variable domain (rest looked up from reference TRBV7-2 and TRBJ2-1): GAGVSQSPSNKVTEKGKDVELRCDPISGHTALYWYRQSLGQGLEFLIYFQGNSAPDKSGLPSDRFSAERTGGSVSTLTIQRTQQEDSAVYLCASSKVAGGLNEQFFGPGTRLTVL.

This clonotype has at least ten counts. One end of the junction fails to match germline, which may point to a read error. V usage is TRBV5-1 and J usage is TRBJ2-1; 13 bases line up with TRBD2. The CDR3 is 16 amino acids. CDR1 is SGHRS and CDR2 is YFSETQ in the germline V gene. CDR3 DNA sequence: TGTGCCAGCAGCTTGGCGGGACTAGCGGGATACAATGAGCAGTTCTTC. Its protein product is CASSLAGLAGYNEQFF.

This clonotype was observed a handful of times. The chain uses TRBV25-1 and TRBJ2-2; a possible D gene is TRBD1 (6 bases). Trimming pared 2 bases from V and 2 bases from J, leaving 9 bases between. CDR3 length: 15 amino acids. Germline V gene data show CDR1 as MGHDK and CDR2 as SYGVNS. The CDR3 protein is CASSETGINTGELFF. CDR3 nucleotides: TGTGCCAGCAGTGAAACAGGGATTAACACCGGGGAGCTGTTTTTT.

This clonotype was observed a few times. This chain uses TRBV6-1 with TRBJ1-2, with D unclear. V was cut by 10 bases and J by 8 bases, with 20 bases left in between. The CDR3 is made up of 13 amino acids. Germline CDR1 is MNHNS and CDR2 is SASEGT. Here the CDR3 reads CAIHDREEWGYTF. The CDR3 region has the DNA TGTGCCATCCACGACCGGGAGGAGTGGGGCTACACCTTC.

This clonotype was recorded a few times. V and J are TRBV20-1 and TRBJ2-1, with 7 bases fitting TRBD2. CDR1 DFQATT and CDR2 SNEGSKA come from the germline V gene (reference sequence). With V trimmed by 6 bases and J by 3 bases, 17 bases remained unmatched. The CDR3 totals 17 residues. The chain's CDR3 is CSAPIPPERDVYNEQFF. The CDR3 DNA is TGCAGTGCCCCAATCCCCCCCGAGCGGGACGTCTACAATGAGCAGTTCTTC.

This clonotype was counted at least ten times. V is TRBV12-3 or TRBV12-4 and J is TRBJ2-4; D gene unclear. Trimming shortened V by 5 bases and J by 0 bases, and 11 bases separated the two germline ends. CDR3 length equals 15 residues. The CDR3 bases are TGTGCCAGCAGTCCCCGACTGCTAGCCAAAAACATTCAGTACTTC. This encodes CASSPRLLAKNIQYF.

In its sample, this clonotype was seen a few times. The DNA for the CDR3 is TGCGCCAGCAGCTTGGATCTCCCAGATTACAATGAGCAGTTCTTC. Its protein is CASSLDLPDYNEQFF. This sequence joins TRBV5-1 and TRBJ2-1; unclear D gene. Per the germline V gene, CDR1 is SGHRS and CDR2 is YFSETQ. V gave up 0 bases and J gave up 4 bases, with 11 bases separating them. This CDR3 spans 15 amino acids.

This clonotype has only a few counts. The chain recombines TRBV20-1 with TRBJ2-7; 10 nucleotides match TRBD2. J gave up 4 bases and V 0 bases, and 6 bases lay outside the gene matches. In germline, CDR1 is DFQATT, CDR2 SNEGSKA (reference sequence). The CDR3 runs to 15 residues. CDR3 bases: TGCAGTGCTAGAGATCGGGCTAGCGGGGGTTACGAGCAGTACGTC. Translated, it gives CSARDRASGGYEQYV.

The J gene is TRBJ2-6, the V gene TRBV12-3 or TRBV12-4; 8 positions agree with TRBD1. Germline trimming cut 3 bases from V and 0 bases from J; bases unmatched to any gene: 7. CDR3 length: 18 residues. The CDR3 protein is CASSFRRTGNSGANVLTF. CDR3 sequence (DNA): TGTGCCAGCAGTTTTCGGCGGACAGGGAACTCTGGGGCCAACGTCCTGACTTTC.

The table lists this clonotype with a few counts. Here the CDR3 reads CASSFRDRRLHTDTQYF. CDR3 bases: TGTGCCAGCAGCTTCCGGGACAGGCGATTACACACAGATACGCAGTATTTT. The J gene is TRBJ2-3, the V gene TRBV7-8, with 8 bases lining up with TRBD1. This CDR3 region has 17 residues. The trim removed 3 bases at V and 2 bases at J, leaving 10 bases unmatched. Per the germline V gene, CDR1 is SGHVS and CDR2 is FQNEAQ.

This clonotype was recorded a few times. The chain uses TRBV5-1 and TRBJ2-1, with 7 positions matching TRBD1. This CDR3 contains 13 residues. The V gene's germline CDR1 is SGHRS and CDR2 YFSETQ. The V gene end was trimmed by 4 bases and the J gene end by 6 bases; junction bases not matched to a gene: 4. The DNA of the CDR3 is TGCGCCAGCAGCATGACAGGGCTCAATGAGCAGTTCTTC. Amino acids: CASSMTGLNEQFF. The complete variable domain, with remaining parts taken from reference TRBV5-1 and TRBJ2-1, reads KAGVTQTPRYLIKTRGQQVTLSCSPISGHRSVSWYQQTPGQGLQFLFEYFSETQRNKGNFPGRFSGRQFSNSRSEMNVSTLELGDSALYLCASSMTGLNEQFFGPGTRLTVL.

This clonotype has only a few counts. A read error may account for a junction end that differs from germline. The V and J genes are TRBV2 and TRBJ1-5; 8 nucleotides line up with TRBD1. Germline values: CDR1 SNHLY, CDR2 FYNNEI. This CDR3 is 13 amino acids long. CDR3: CASRGQGGQPQQF. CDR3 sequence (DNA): TGTGCCAGCAGAGGACAGGGTGGACAGCCCCAGCAATTT.

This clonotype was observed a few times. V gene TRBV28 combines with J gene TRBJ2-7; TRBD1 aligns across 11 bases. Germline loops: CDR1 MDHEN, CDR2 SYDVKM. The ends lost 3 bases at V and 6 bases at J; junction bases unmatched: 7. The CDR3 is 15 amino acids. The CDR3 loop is CASSFAGQGASEQYF. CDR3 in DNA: TGTGCCAGCAGTTTTGCCGGACAGGGGGCGTCCGAGCAGTACTTC.

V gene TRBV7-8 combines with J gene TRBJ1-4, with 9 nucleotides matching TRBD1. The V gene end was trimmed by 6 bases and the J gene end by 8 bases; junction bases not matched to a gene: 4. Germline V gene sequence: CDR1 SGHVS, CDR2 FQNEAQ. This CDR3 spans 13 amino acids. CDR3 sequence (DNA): TGTGCCAGCAGGGACAGGGGAGGAGAAAAACTGTTTTTT. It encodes CASRDRGGEKLFF.

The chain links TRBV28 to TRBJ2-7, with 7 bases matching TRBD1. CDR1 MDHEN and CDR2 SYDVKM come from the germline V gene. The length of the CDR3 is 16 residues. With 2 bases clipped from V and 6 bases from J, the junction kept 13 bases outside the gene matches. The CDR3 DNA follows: TGTGCCAGCAGTTTAGATGACAGGGAACTTCTCGGCGAGCAGTACTTC. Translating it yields CASSLDDRELLGEQYF.

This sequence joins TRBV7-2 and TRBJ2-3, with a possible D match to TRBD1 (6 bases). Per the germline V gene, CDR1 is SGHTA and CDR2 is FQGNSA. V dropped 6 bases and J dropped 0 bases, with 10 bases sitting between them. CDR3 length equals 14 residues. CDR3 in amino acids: CASSWTESTDTQYF. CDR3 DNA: TGTGCCAGCAGTTGGACAGAAAGCACAGATACGCAGTATTTT. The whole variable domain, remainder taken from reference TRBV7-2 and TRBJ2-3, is GAGVSQSPSNKVTEKGKDVELRCDPISGHTALYWYRQSLGQGLEFLIYFQGNSAPDKSGLPSDRFSAERTGGSVSTLTIQRTQQEDSAVYLCASSWTESTDTQYFGPGTRLTVL.

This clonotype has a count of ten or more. The CDR3 loop is CASSLSQSTDTQYF. The CDR3 coding sequence is TGCGCCAGCAGCTTGTCCCAGAGCACAGATACGCAGTATTTT. The chain combines TRBV5-1 with TRBJ2-3, with D unresolved. The CDR3 totals 14 residues. V lost 1 base and J lost 0, with 6 bases in between. CDR1 SGHRS and CDR2 YFSETQ come from the germline V gene.

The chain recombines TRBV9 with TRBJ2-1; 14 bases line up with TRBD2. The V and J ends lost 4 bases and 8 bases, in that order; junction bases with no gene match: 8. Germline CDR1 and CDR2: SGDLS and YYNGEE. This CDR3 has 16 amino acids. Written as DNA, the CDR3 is TGTGCCAGCAGCAGGTGGACTAGCGGGAGGTTGGATGAGCAGTTCTTC. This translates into CASSRWTSGRLDEQFF.

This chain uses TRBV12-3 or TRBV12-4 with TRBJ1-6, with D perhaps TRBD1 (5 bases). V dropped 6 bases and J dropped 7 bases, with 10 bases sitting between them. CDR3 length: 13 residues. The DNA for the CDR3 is TGTGCCAGCAGGGCCGACAGAAATTCACCCCTCCACTTT. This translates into CASRADRNSPLHF.

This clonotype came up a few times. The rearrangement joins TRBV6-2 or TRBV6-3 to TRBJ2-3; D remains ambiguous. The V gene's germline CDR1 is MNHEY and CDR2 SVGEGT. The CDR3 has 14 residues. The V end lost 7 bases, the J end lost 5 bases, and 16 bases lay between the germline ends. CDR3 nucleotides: TGTGCCAGCACTTCGACCTGGGCTCAAGATACGCAGTATTTT. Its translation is CASTSTWAQDTQYF.